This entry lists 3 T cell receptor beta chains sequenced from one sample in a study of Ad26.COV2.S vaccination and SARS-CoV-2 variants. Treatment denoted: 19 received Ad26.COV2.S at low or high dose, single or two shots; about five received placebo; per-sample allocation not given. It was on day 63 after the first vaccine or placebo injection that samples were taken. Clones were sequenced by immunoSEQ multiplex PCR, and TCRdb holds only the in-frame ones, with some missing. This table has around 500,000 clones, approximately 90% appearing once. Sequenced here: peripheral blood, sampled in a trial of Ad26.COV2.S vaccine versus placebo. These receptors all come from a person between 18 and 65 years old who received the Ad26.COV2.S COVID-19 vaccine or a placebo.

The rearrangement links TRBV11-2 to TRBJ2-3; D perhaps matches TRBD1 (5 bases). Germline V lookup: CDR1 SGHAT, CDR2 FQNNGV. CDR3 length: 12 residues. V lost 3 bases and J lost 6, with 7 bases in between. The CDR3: CASSFRDDTQYF. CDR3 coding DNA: TGTGCCAGCAGCTTCAGGGATGATACGCAGTATTTT.

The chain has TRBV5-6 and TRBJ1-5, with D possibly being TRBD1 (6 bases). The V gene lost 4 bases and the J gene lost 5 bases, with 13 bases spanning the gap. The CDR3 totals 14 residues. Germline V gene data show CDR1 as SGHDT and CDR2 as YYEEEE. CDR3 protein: CASSQRQDHQPQHF. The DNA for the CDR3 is TGTGCCAGCAGCCAACGACAGGACCATCAGCCCCAGCATTTT.

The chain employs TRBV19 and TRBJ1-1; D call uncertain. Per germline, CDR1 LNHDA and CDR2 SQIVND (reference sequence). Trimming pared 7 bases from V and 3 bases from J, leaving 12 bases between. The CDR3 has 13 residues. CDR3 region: CASKTGWYTEAFF. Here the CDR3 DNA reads TGTGCCAGTAAGACGGGATGGTACACTGAAGCTTTCTTT. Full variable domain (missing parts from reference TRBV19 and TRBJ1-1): DGGITQSPKYLFRKEGQNVTLSCEQNLNHDAMYWYRQDPGQGLRLIYYSQIVNDFQKGDIAEGYSVSREKKESFPLTVTSAQKNPTAFYLCASKTGWYTEAFFGQGTRLTVV.